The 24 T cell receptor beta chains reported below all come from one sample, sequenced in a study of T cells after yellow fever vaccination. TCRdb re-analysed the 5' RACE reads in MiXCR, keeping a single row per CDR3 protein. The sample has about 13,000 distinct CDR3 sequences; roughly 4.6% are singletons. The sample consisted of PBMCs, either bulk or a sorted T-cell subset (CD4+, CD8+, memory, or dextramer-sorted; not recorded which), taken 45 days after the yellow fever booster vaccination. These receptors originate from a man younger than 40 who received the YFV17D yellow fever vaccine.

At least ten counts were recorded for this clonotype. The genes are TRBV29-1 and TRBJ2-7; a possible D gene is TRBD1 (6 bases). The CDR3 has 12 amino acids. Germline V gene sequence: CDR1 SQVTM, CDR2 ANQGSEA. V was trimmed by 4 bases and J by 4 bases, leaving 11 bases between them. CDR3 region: CSVVQGKYEQYF. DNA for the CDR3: TGCAGCGTTGTACAGGGAAAGTACGAGCAGTACTTC.

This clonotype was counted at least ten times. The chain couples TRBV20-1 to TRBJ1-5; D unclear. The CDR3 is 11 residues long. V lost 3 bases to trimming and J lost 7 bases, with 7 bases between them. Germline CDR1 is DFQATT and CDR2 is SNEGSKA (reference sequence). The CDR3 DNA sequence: TGCAGTGCTAGGGGAGGGCAGCCCCAGCATTTT. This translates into CSARGGQPQHF.

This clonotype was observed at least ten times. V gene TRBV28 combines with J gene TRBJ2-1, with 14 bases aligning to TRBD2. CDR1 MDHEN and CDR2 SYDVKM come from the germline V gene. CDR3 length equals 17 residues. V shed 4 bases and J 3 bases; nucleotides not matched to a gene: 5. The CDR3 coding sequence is TGTGCCAGCAGTTGGGGACTAGCGGGAGAAGGCTACAATGAGCAGTTCTTC. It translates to CASSWGLAGEGYNEQFF.

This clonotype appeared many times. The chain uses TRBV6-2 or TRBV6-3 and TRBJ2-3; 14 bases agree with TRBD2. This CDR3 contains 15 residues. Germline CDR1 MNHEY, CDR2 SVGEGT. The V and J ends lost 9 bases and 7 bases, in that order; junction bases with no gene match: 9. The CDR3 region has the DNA TGTGCCAGTGAGGGACTAGCGGGAGAATTGAATACGCAGTATTTT. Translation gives CASEGLAGELNTQYF.

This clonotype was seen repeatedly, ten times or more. As DNA, the CDR3 is TGTGCCAGCAGCCCCGTGGGGGTCGGCGGGGAGCTGTTTTTT. Protein sequence: CASSPVGVGGELFF. The chain carries TRBV28 and TRBJ2-2, with D perhaps being TRBD1 or TRBD2 (5 bases each). Germline V CDR1 and CDR2: MDHEN, SYDVKM. The CDR3 extends over 14 amino acids. Trimming cost V 6 bases and J 7 bases, with 15 bases left between them.

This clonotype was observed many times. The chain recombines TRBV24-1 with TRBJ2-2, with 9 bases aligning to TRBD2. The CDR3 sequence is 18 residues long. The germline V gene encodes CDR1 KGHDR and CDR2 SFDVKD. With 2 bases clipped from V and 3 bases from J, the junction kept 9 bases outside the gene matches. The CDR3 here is CATSDSRPGLAYTGELFF. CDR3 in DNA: TGTGCCACCAGTGATTCCCGTCCGGGACTAGCTTACACCGGGGAGCTGTTTTTT.

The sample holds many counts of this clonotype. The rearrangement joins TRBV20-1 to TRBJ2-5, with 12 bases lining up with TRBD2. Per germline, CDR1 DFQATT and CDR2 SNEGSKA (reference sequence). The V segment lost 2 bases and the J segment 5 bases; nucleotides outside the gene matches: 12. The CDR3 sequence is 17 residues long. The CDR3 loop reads CSARPRLAGGGRETQYF. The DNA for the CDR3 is TGCAGTGCTAGACCTCGGCTAGCGGGAGGGGGTAGGGAGACCCAGTACTTC.

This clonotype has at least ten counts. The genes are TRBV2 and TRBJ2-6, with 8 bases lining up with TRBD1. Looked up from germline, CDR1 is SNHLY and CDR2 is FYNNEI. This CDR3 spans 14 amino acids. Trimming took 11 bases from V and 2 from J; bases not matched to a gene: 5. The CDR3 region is CAGTGWPGANVLTF. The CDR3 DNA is TGTGCCGGGACAGGCTGGCCTGGGGCCAACGTCCTGACTTTC.

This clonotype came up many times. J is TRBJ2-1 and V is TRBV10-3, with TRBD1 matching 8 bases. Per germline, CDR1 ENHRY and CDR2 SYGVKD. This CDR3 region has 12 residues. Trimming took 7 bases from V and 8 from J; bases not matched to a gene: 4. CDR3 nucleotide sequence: TGTGCCATCACCCCGACAGGGGATGAGCAGTTCTTC. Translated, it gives CAITPTGDEQFF.

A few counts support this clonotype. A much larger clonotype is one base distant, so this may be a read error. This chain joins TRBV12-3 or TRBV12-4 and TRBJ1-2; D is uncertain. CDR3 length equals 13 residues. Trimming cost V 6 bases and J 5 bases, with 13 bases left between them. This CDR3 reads CASRPAEEYGYTF. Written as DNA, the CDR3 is TGTGCCAGCAGACCCGCAGAAGAGTATGGCTACACCTTC.

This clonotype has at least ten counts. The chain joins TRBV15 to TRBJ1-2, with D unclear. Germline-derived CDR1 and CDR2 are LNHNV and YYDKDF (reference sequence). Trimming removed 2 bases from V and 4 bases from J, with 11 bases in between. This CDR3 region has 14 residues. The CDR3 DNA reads TGTGCCACCAGCAGAAATACGGACCTCTATGGCTACACCTTC. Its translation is CATSRNTDLYGYTF.

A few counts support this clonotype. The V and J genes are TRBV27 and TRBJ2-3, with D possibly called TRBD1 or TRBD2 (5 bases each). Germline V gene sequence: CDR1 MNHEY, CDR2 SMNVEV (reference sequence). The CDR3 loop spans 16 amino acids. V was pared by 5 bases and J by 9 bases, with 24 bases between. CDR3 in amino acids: CASSKSHGASSGTQYF. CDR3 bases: TGTGCCAGCAGTAAGAGTCATGGGGCGAGCTCGGGGACGCAGTATTTT.

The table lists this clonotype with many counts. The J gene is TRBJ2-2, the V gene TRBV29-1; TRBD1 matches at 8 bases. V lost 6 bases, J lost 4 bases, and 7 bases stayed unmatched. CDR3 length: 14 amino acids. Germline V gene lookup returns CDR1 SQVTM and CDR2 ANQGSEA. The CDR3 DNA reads TGCAGCGTAGGCAGGGGGCTGAGCACCGGGGAGCTGTTTTTT. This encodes CSVGRGLSTGELFF.

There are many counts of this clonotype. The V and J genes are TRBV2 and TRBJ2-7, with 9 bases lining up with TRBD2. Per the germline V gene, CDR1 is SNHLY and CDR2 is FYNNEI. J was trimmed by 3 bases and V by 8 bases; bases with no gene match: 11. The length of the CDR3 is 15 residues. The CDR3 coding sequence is TGTGCCAGCTTTTCTCAGGGGACTAGCAACTACGAGCAGTACTTC. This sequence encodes CASFSQGTSNYEQYF.

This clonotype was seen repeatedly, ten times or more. The CDR3 loop is CASSLAGGAGGDEQFF. In DNA form, the CDR3 reads TGTGCCAGCAGCTTGGCCGGGGGGGCCGGAGGTGATGAGCAGTTCTTC. This chain links TRBV5-8 with TRBJ2-1; 8 bases map to TRBD2. J lost 8 bases, V lost 0 bases, and 10 bases had no gene match. The CDR3 consists of 16 residues. Germline V lookup: CDR1 SGHTS, CDR2 YDEGEE.

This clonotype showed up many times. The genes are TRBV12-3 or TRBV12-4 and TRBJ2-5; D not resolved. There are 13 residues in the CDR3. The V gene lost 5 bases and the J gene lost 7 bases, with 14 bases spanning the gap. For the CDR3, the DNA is TGTGCCAGCAGTCCCATTCTTAGTGGGACCCAGTACTTC. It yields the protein CASSPILSGTQYF.

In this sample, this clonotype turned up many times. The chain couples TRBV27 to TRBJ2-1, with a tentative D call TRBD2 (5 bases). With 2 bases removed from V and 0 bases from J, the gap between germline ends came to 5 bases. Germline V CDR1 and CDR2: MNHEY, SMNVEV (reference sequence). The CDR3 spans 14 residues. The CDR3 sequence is CASSLRGSYNEQFF. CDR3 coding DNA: TGTGCCAGCAGTTTACGGGGCTCCTACAATGAGCAGTTCTTC.

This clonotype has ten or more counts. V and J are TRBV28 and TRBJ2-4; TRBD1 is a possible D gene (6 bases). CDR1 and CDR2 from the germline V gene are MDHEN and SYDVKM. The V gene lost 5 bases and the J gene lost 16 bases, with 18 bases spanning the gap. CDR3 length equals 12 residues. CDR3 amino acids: CASSPPNRVEYF. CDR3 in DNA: TGTGCCAGCAGTCCCCCGAACAGGGTAGAATACTTC.

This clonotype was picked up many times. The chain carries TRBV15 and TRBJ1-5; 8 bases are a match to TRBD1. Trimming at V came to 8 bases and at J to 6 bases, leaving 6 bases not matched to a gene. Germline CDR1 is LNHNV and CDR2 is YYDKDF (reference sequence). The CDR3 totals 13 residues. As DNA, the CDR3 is TGTGCCACCTCCGACAGGGGTGGTCAGCCCCAGCATTTT. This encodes CATSDRGGQPQHF.

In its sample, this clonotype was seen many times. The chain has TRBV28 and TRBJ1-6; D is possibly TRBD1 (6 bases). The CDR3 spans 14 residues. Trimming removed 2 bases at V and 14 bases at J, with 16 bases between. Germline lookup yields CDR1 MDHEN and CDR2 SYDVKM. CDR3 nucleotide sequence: TGTGCCAGCAGTTTAGGGGGCCTGGTTTGGGCCCTCCACTTT. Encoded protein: CASSLGGLVWALHF.

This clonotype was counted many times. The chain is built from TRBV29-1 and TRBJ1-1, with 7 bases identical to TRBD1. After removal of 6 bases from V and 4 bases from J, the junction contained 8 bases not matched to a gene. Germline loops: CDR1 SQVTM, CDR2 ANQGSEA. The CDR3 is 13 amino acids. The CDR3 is CSVLGQVLTEAFF. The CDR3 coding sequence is TGCAGCGTCTTAGGACAGGTGCTCACTGAAGCTTTCTTT. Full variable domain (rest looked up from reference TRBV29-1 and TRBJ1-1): SAVISQKPSRDICQRGTSLTIQCQVDSQVTMMFWYRQQPGQSLTLIATANQGSEATYESGFVIDKFPISRPNLTFSTLTVSNMSPEDSSIYLCSVLGQVLTEAFFGQGTRLTVV.

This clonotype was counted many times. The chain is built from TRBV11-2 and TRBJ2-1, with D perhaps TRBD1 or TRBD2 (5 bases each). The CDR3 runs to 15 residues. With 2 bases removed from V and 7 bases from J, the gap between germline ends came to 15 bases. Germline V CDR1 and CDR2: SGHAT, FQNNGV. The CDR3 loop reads CASSLRDGGGNEQFF. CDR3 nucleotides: TGTGCCAGCAGCTTACGCGACGGTGGGGGAAATGAGCAGTTCTTC.

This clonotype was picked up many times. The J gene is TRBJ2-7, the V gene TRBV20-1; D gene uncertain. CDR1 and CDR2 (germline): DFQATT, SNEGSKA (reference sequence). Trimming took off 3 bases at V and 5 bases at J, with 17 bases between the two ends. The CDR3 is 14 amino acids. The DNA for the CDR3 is TGCAGTGCTAGGAGGTCCTACCCTCGGGACGAGCAGTACTTC. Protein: CSARRSYPRDEQYF.

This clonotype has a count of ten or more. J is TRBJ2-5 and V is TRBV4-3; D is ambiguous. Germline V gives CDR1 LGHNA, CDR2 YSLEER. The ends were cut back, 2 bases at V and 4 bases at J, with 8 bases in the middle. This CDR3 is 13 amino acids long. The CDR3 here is CASSQMMTETQYF. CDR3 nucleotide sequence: TGCGCCAGCAGCCAAATGATGACAGAGACCCAGTACTTC.